A selection of T cell receptor beta chains follows, all from one sample in a study of CD8 T cells in ankylosing spondylitis. One entry per CDR3 protein results from TCRdb running MiXCR on the 5' RACE reads. The sample consists of 180,000 or so distinct CDR3 sequences, under 14% of them appearing once. Sequenced sample: blood, either unsorted or a sorted T cell fraction (not recorded which). All receptors derive from a male donor with ankylosing spondylitis or in good health (not recorded which). The CDR3 runs from the conserved cysteine through the conserved F or W. Fields, in order: V gene, D gene, J gene, clone size, CDR3 DNA, CDR3 protein. D genes are given only for firm matches. The size of a clone is reported for some rows only, either as once, few or many, or as a class for expanded clones.

V gene: TRBV6-1
D gene: -
J gene: TRBJ1-6
clone size: many
CDR3 DNA: TGTGCCAGCAGTGAACAGAAGGGTAACTCACCCCTCCACTTT
CDR3 protein: CASSEQKGNSPLHF

V gene: TRBV2
D gene: -
J gene: TRBJ2-4
clone size: few
CDR3 DNA: TGTGCCAGCAGTGAAGCGCTTCGGCAGTCCAAAAACATTCAGTACTTC
CDR3 protein: CASSEALRQSKNIQYF

V gene: TRBV10-3
D gene: TRBD1
J gene: TRBJ1-1
clone size: many
CDR3 DNA: TGTGCCATCAGTGGAGGGGGCGCGGGGCACACTGAAGCTTTCTTT
CDR3 protein: CAISGGGAGHTEAFF

V gene: TRBV7-9
D gene: -
J gene: TRBJ1-5
clone size: -
CDR3 DNA: TGTGCCAGCAGCTTGGCGGGGGGCATCAATCAGCCCCAGCATTTT
CDR3 protein: CASSLAGGINQPQHF

V gene: TRBV7-9
D gene: -
J gene: TRBJ2-1
clone size: few
CDR3 DNA: TGTGCCAGCAGCTCCAGAGAAGTCGCTGCGGGTTGGTATGAGCAGTTCTTC
CDR3 protein: CASSSREVAAGWYEQFF

V gene: TRBV27
D gene: TRBD2
J gene: TRBJ2-1
clone size: many
CDR3 DNA: TGTGCCAGCCCCCCTTGTCGGGGGGGAGCCCTCTACAATGAGCAGTTCTTC
CDR3 protein: CASPPCRGGALYNEQFF

V gene: TRBV12-3/TRBV12-4
D gene: TRBD1
J gene: TRBJ1-1
clone size: many
CDR3 DNA: TGTGCCAGCAGGTCGGACAGGGAAATACTTTTCCCGGCTTTCTTT
CDR3 protein: CASRSDREILFPAFF

V gene: TRBV10-3
D gene: TRBD2
J gene: TRBJ2-3
clone size: many
CDR3 DNA: TGTGCCATCAGTGAGTCCACAGCGGGAGTCCCCTTATCTAGCACAGATACGCAGTATTTT
CDR3 protein: CAISESTAGVPLSSTDTQYF

V gene: TRBV10-3
D gene: -
J gene: TRBJ1-5
clone size: -
CDR3 DNA: TGTGCCGTCAGCGAGTCGGGCAGCTATAGCAATCAGCCCCAGCATTTT
CDR3 protein: CAVSESGSYSNQPQHF

V gene: TRBV5-1
D gene: TRBD1
J gene: TRBJ1-6
clone size: many
CDR3 DNA: TGCGCCAGCAGCTTCCGACAGGGGGTAATTCCCCCCCTCCACTTT
CDR3 protein: CASSFRQGVIPPLHF

V gene: TRBV6-5
D gene: -
J gene: TRBJ2-7
clone size: many
CDR3 DNA: TGTGCCAGCAGTTACTCGGCAGGTACCTACGAGCAGTACTTC
CDR3 protein: CASSYSAGTYEQYF

V gene: TRBV2
D gene: -
J gene: TRBJ1-1
clone size: many
CDR3 DNA: TGTGCCAGCAGAGGCAGGGGTAGCACTGAAGCTTTCTTT
CDR3 protein: CASRGRGSTEAFF

V gene: TRBV6-1
D gene: -
J gene: TRBJ1-1
clone size: many
CDR3 DNA: TGTGCCAGCAACCTGAACACTGAAGCTTTCTTT
CDR3 protein: CASNLNTEAFF

V gene: TRBV6-1
D gene: -
J gene: TRBJ1-2
clone size: -
CDR3 DNA: TGTGCCAGCAGCGGGGCCGGACCGCTTCACGAATATGGCTACACCTTC
CDR3 protein: CASSGAGPLHEYGYTF

V gene: TRBV28
D gene: -
J gene: TRBJ2-1
clone size: few
CDR3 DNA: TGTGCCAGCAGTTTAAGTTGGGGGCTTGAGCAGTTCTTC
CDR3 protein: CASSLSWGLEQFF

V gene: TRBV12-3/TRBV12-4
D gene: TRBD1
J gene: TRBJ1-1
clone size: -
CDR3 DNA: TGTGCCAGCAGTACCCGGGACAGCGTCCTTAAAAGGGAAGCTTTCTTT
CDR3 protein: CASSTRDSVLKREAFF

V gene: TRBV5-6
D gene: -
J gene: TRBJ1-2
clone size: many
CDR3 DNA: TGTGCCAGCAGCTTGCTACAGGGAAATGGCTACACCTTC
CDR3 protein: CASSLLQGNGYTF

V gene: TRBV5-1
D gene: -
J gene: TRBJ2-5
clone size: few
CDR3 DNA: TGCGCCAGCAGCGCCGGGGACAACCAAGAGACCCAGTACTTC
CDR3 protein: CASSAGDNQETQYF

V gene: TRBV12-3/TRBV12-4
D gene: TRBD2
J gene: TRBJ2-7
clone size: many
CDR3 DNA: TGTGCCAGCACCCCGGGGACTAGCGGACCAAACTACGAGCAGTACTTC
CDR3 protein: CASTPGTSGPNYEQYF

V gene: TRBV20-1
D gene: -
J gene: TRBJ2-1
clone size: few
CDR3 DNA: TGCGGTGCTCCGGGACGGAGTCTCAATGAGCAGTTCTTC
CDR3 protein: CGAPGRSLNEQFF

V gene: TRBV28
D gene: TRBD2
J gene: TRBJ2-5
clone size: many
CDR3 DNA: TGTGCCAGCAGTCCCCCAGGACTAGCGGGGAAGGGAGAGACCCAGTACTTC
CDR3 protein: CASSPPGLAGKGETQYF

V gene: TRBV15
D gene: TRBD2
J gene: TRBJ2-5
clone size: few
CDR3 DNA: TGTGCCACCAGCTCATCCAGGACTAGAAAAGAGACCCAGTACTTC
CDR3 protein: CATSSSRTRKETQYF

V gene: TRBV12-3/TRBV12-4
D gene: -
J gene: TRBJ2-7
clone size: many
CDR3 DNA: TGTGCCAGCATGAAACCATCGACTTTATCCTACGAGCAGTACTTC
CDR3 protein: CASMKPSTLSYEQYF

V gene: TRBV6-6
D gene: -
J gene: TRBJ2-5
clone size: many
CDR3 DNA: TGTGCCAGCAGTTACTCTGAGGCGGGGACCCAGTACTTC
CDR3 protein: CASSYSEAGTQYF

V gene: TRBV12-3/TRBV12-4
D gene: TRBD1
J gene: TRBJ2-7
clone size: -
CDR3 DNA: TGTGCCAGCAGTAAGACAGGGGCGGGCGAGCAGTACTTC
CDR3 protein: CASSKTGAGEQYF

V gene: TRBV5-5
D gene: -
J gene: TRBJ2-2
clone size: -
CDR3 DNA: TGTGCCAACAGCTTGGCGTCCGGGGAGCTGTTTTTT
CDR3 protein: CANSLASGELFF

V gene: TRBV3-1
D gene: -
J gene: TRBJ2-7
clone size: many
CDR3 DNA: TGTGCCAGCAGCCAGGTGACAGGCTTCGAGCAGTACTTC
CDR3 protein: CASSQVTGFEQYF

V gene: TRBV7-8
D gene: TRBD2
J gene: TRBJ2-7
clone size: many
CDR3 DNA: TGTGCCAGCAAGTTTGGCGGGAGCTCCCCTTACGAGCAGTACTTC
CDR3 protein: CASKFGGSSPYEQYF

V gene: TRBV2
D gene: -
J gene: TRBJ2-3
clone size: few
CDR3 DNA: TGTGCCAGCCGCGACCTGGGGGGTTCGCAGTATTTT
CDR3 protein: CASRDLGGSQYF

V gene: TRBV11-1
D gene: -
J gene: TRBJ2-5
clone size: many
CDR3 DNA: TGTGCCAGCAGCCGCGGGTCTGAGCAGGGAAAAGAGACCCAGTACTTC
CDR3 protein: CASSRGSEQGKETQYF

V gene: TRBV18
D gene: -
J gene: TRBJ2-5
clone size: -
CDR3 DNA: TGTGCCAGCTCACCACCGGCAGGGTACCAAGAGACCCAGTACTTC
CDR3 protein: CASSPPAGYQETQYF

V gene: TRBV5-1
D gene: -
J gene: TRBJ2-3
clone size: many
CDR3 DNA: TGCGCCAGCAGCTTAGTTTCGACAGGCCACACAGATACGCAGTATTTT
CDR3 protein: CASSLVSTGHTDTQYF

V gene: TRBV14
D gene: -
J gene: TRBJ2-1
clone size: -
CDR3 DNA: TGTGCCAGCAGCCAGGGCCATTCCAATGAGCAGTTCTTC
CDR3 protein: CASSQGHSNEQFF

V gene: TRBV20-1
D gene: TRBD2
J gene: TRBJ2-3
clone size: many
CDR3 DNA: TGCAGTGCTAGAGGACTAGCGGCCTTTACGCAGTATTTT
CDR3 protein: CSARGLAAFTQYF

V gene: TRBV10-3
D gene: TRBD1
J gene: TRBJ1-2
clone size: few
CDR3 DNA: TGTGCCATCAGTGAGAGTTCAGGGGGCGGTGATGGCTACACCTTC
CDR3 protein: CAISESSGGGDGYTF

V gene: TRBV28
D gene: TRBD1
J gene: TRBJ2-5
clone size: few
CDR3 DNA: TGTGCCAGCAGCCTTCCCCTAGGACAGGGAAAGACCCAGTACTTC
CDR3 protein: CASSLPLGQGKTQYF

V gene: TRBV7-9
D gene: -
J gene: TRBJ2-1
clone size: many
CDR3 DNA: TGTGCCAGCAGCCCGGTTTCCCGGAGCGGCAATGAGCAGTTCTTC
CDR3 protein: CASSPVSRSGNEQFF

V gene: TRBV5-1
D gene: -
J gene: TRBJ2-7
clone size: many
CDR3 DNA: TGCGCCAGCAGCTCCGGTGACTACGAGCAGTACTTC
CDR3 protein: CASSSGDYEQYF

V gene: TRBV3-1
D gene: TRBD2
J gene: TRBJ2-7
clone size: -
CDR3 DNA: TGTGCCAGCAGCCAAGATGCTAGCGGAACTAGAGAGCAGTACTTC
CDR3 protein: CASSQDASGTREQYF

V gene: TRBV20-1
D gene: -
J gene: TRBJ2-7
clone size: many
CDR3 DNA: TGCAGTGCCAAGGAAGTCTACGAGCAGTACTTC
CDR3 protein: CSAKEVYEQYF

V gene: TRBV7-2
D gene: -
J gene: TRBJ2-5
clone size: few
CDR3 DNA: TGTGCCAGCGGCGGAGGCCCGAGTCAGCTGCAAGAGACCCAGTACTTC
CDR3 protein: CASGGGPSQLQETQYF

V gene: TRBV6-5
D gene: TRBD1
J gene: TRBJ1-3
clone size: many
CDR3 DNA: TGTGCCAGCAGTTTGGACAGGGTCTCTGGAAACACCATATATTTT
CDR3 protein: CASSLDRVSGNTIYF

V gene: TRBV6-1
D gene: -
J gene: TRBJ2-7
clone size: many
CDR3 DNA: TGTGCCAGCAGAGCGGGACAGGCCTACGAGCAGTACTTC
CDR3 protein: CASRAGQAYEQYF

V gene: TRBV3-1
D gene: -
J gene: TRBJ1-1
clone size: few
CDR3 DNA: TGTGCCAGCATCCCCGAATGGGGGAAGAACACTGAAGCTTTCTTT
CDR3 protein: CASIPEWGKNTEAFF

V gene: TRBV3-1
D gene: -
J gene: TRBJ2-7
clone size: -
CDR3 DNA: TGTGCCAGCAGCCCGAACAGGGCTGGCTACGAGCAGTACTTC
CDR3 protein: CASSPNRAGYEQYF

V gene: TRBV29-1
D gene: TRBD1
J gene: TRBJ1-2
clone size: few
CDR3 DNA: TGCAGCGTTGGACAGGGAAGCTCTGGCTACACCTTC
CDR3 protein: CSVGQGSSGYTF

V gene: TRBV7-9
D gene: -
J gene: TRBJ2-1
clone size: few
CDR3 DNA: TGTGCCAGCAGCTTAGCGGGGGTTGTCACTTACAATGAGCAGTTCTTC
CDR3 protein: CASSLAGVVTYNEQFF

V gene: TRBV29-1
D gene: TRBD1
J gene: TRBJ2-1
clone size: many
CDR3 DNA: TGCAGCGTGCTCCGGGACAGGGGGCGGGATGAGCAGTTCTTC
CDR3 protein: CSVLRDRGRDEQFF

V gene: TRBV7-2
D gene: TRBD2
J gene: TRBJ2-1
clone size: few
CDR3 DNA: TGTGCCAGCAGAGATCGAAGGCAGCGGGGGGGCAATGAGCAGTTCTTC
CDR3 protein: CASRDRRQRGGNEQFF

V gene: TRBV12-3/TRBV12-4
D gene: TRBD1
J gene: TRBJ2-4
clone size: many
CDR3 DNA: TGTGCCAGCACCCCGGACAGGGGTGACATTCAGTACTTC
CDR3 protein: CASTPDRGDIQYF

V gene: TRBV5-1
D gene: TRBD2
J gene: TRBJ2-3
clone size: many
CDR3 DNA: TGCGCCAGCAGCAAGGGACTAGGCACAGATACGCAGTATTTT
CDR3 protein: CASSKGLGTDTQYF

V gene: TRBV20-1
D gene: -
J gene: TRBJ2-7
clone size: few
CDR3 DNA: TGCAGTGCTAGAGGACGGGAAGGGGCCAGGCTCTCCTACGAGCAGTACTTC
CDR3 protein: CSARGREGARLSYEQYF

V gene: TRBV27
D gene: -
J gene: TRBJ2-3
clone size: many
CDR3 DNA: TGTGCCAGCAGATGGTTAGATACGCAGTATTTT
CDR3 protein: CASRWLDTQYF

V gene: TRBV5-1
D gene: -
J gene: TRBJ2-3
clone size: few
CDR3 DNA: TGCGCCAGCAGCTTGGTAAAGGGAGGAACAGATACGCAGTATTTT
CDR3 protein: CASSLVKGGTDTQYF

V gene: TRBV5-1
D gene: -
J gene: TRBJ2-7
clone size: -
CDR3 DNA: TGCGCCAGCAGCTTTTTAGGTAGCTACGAGCAGTACTTC
CDR3 protein: CASSFLGSYEQYF